Listed below are T cell receptor beta chains from one sample, sequenced in a study of blood T cell repertoires in COVID-19. The protocol was immunoSEQ multiplex PCR, while the TCRdb copy is restricted to in-frame clones and leaves out a portion. Found here are under 95,000 clones, 88% of them singletons; the top ten hold nearly 45%. The material sequenced was peripheral blood. Receptor source: a human donor in a cohort sampled during active COVID-19. CDR3s include the opening cysteine and the closing phenylalanine or tryptophan. Each record gives: clone size, J gene, V gene, D gene, CDR3 DNA, CDR3 protein. A D gene is named only where the DNA matches it firmly. Only some rows state a clone size, as once, few, many or a class for expanded clones.

clone size: NA
J gene: TRBJ2-3
V gene: TRBV5-1
D gene: TRBD2
CDR3 DNA: TGCGCCAGCAGCTTGAACAGCGTTGGTTGGCGGGAGAAGGATACGCAGTATTTT
CDR3 protein: CASSLNSVGWREKDTQYF

clone size: NA
J gene: TRBJ2-7
V gene: TRBV6-1
D gene: NA
CDR3 DNA: TGTGCCAGCAGTCCTGCCAGGGAAGCCGAGCAGTACTTC
CDR3 protein: CASSPAREAEQYF

clone size: NA
J gene: TRBJ2-4
V gene: TRBV3-1/TRBV3-2
D gene: NA
CDR3 DNA: TGTGCCAGCAGCCAAGATCCCGACATTCAGTACTTC
CDR3 protein: CASSQDPDIQYF

clone size: NA
J gene: TRBJ2-1
V gene: TRBV11-3
D gene: NA
CDR3 DNA: TGTGCCAGCAGCCCGGGACTCACCGAGAGGGATGAGCAGTTCTTC
CDR3 protein: CASSPGLTERDEQFF

clone size: NA
J gene: TRBJ1-3
V gene: TRBV28
D gene: TRBD1
CDR3 DNA: TGTGCCAGCTTCGGGACAGGTAGCACGAGTTACTCTGGAAACACCATATATTTT
CDR3 protein: CASFGTGSTSYSGNTIYF

clone size: once
J gene: TRBJ2-5
V gene: TRBV3-1/TRBV3-2
D gene: NA
CDR3 DNA: TGTGCCAGCAGCCGAAGACAGGGGAGGGATACGGGGACCCAGTACTTC
CDR3 protein: CASSRRQGRDTGTQYF

clone size: NA
J gene: TRBJ2-3
V gene: TRBV5-6
D gene: TRBD2
CDR3 DNA: TGTGCCAGCAGCCCGGCCGGGGGGGGAACCACAGATACGCAGTATTTT
CDR3 protein: CASSPAGGGTTDTQYF

clone size: NA
J gene: TRBJ2-7
V gene: TRBV4-3
D gene: TRBD1
CDR3 DNA: TGCGCCAGCAGCCAAGATCGACAGGGCTACTACGAGCAGTACTTC
CDR3 protein: CASSQDRQGYYEQYF

clone size: NA
J gene: TRBJ2-6
V gene: TRBV27
D gene: NA
CDR3 DNA: TGTGCCAGCAAGGTTTGGGGGGACTCTGGGGCCAACGTCCTGACTTTC
CDR3 protein: CASKVWGDSGANVLTF

clone size: once
J gene: TRBJ1-2
V gene: TRBV13
D gene: NA
CDR3 DNA: TGTGCCAGCAGCTTAGGCGGCAGGGGCAATGGCTACACCTTC
CDR3 protein: CASSLGGRGNGYTF

clone size: once
J gene: TRBJ2-1
V gene: TRBV7-3
D gene: TRBD2
CDR3 DNA: TGTGCCAGCAGCTTAGGTCTAGCGGGAAATGAGCAGTTCTTC
CDR3 protein: CASSLGLAGNEQFF

clone size: NA
J gene: TRBJ1-6
V gene: TRBV18
D gene: NA
CDR3 DNA: TGTGCCAGCTCGCAAAACCACGCGAGCTCCTATAATTCACCCCTCCACTTT
CDR3 protein: CASSQNHASSYNSPLHF

clone size: NA
J gene: TRBJ1-2
V gene: TRBV4-3
D gene: NA
CDR3 DNA: TGCGCCAGCAGCGAAGAGGGGATGGGGGCGCTCGGCTACACCTTC
CDR3 protein: CASSEEGMGALGYTF

clone size: NA
J gene: TRBJ2-7
V gene: TRBV5-5
D gene: NA
CDR3 DNA: TGTGCCAGCAGCTTGGGAGGACATAACTACGAGCAGTACTTC
CDR3 protein: CASSLGGHNYEQYF

clone size: NA
J gene: TRBJ1-6
V gene: TRBV6-2/TRBV6-3
D gene: NA
CDR3 DNA: TGTGCCAGCAGTTACTTTAGGGGACCGCCGGGGGATTCACCCCTCCACTTT
CDR3 protein: CASSYFRGPPGDSPLHF

clone size: once
J gene: TRBJ2-3
V gene: TRBV10-3
D gene: TRBD2
CDR3 DNA: TGTGCCATCAGTAGCGGGAGGGCCGGAGATACGCAGTATTTT
CDR3 protein: CAISSGRAGDTQYF